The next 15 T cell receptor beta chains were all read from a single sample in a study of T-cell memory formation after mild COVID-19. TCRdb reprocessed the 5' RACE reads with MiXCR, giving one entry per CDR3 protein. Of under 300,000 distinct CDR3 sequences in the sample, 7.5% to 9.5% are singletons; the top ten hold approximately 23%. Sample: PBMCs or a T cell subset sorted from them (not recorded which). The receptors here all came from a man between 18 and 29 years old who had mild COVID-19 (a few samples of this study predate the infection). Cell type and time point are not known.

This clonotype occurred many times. CDR3 in amino acids: CASRSSGQGYEQFF. The CDR3 DNA is TGCGCCAGCCGGTCATCCGGACAGGGGTATGAGCAGTTCTTC. The V call is TRBV5-1, the J call TRBJ2-1; 9 bases fit TRBD1. This CDR3 has 14 residues. The V and J ends lost 7 bases and 8 bases, in that order; junction bases with no gene match: 10. The V gene's germline CDR1 is SGHRS and CDR2 YFSETQ. Complete variable domain (other parts from reference TRBV5-1 and TRBJ2-1): KAGVTQTPRYLIKTRGQQVTLSCSPISGHRSVSWYQQTPGQGLQFLFEYFSETQRNKGNFPGRFSGRQFSNSRSEMNVSTLELGDSALYLCASRSSGQGYEQFFGPGTRLTVL.

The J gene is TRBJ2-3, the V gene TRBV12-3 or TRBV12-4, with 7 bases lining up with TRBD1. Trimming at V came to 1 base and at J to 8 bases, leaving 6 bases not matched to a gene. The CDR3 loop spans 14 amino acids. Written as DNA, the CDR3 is TGTGCCAGCAGTTTAGTAATTGGACAGGCTACGCAGTATTTT. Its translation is CASSLVIGQATQYF.

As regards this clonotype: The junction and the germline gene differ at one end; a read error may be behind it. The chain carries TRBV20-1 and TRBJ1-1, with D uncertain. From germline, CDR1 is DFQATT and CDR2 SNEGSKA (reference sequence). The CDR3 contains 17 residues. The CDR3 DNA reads TGCAGTGCTAGAGACTCGGGAGGTTTGGGATTGAAGACTGAAGCTTTCTTT. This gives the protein CSARDSGGLGLKTEAFF.

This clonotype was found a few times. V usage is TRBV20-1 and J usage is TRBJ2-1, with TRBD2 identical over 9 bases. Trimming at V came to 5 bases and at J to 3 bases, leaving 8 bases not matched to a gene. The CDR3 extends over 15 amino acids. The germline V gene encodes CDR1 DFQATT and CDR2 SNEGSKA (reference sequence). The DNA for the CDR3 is TGCAGTGCTGAAGGGCGGGGGGGCCTCTACAATGAGCAGTTCTTC. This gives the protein CSAEGRGGLYNEQFF.

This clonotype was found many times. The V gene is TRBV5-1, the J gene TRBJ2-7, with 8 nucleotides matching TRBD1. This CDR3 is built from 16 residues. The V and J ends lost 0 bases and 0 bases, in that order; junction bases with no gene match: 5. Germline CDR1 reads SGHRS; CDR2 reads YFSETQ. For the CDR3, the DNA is TGCGCCAGCAGCTTGGTAGCAGGGGGCGTCTCCTACGAGCAGTACTTC. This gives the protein CASSLVAGGVSYEQYF.

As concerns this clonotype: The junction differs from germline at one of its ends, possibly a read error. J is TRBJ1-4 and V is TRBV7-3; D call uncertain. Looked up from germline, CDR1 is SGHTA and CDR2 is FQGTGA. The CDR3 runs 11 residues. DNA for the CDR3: TGTGCCAGCAGCTCCCTCGCGACATCCTCTTTT. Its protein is CASSSLATSSF.

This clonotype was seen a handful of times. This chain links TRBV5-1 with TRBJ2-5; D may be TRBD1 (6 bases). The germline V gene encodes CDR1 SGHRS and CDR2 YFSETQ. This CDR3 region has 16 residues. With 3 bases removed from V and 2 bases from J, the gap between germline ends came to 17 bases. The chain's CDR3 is CASSWTEATGQETQYF. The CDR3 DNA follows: TGCGCCAGCAGCTGGACAGAAGCAACGGGACAAGAGACCCAGTACTTC.

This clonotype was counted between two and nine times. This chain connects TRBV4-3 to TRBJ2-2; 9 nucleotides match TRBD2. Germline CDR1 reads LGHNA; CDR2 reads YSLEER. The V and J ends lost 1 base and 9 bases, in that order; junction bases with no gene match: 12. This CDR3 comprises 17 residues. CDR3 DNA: TGCGCCAGCAGCCAAGGGACCCAGGCTAGCGGGATCCGGGAGCTGTTTTTT. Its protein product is CASSQGTQASGIRELFF.

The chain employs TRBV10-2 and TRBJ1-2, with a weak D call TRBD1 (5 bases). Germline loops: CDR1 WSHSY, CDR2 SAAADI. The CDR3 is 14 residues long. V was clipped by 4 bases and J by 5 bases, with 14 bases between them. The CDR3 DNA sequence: TGCGCCAGCAGTGGGACTCCACGGGGGTATGGCTACACCTTC. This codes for CASSGTPRGYGYTF.

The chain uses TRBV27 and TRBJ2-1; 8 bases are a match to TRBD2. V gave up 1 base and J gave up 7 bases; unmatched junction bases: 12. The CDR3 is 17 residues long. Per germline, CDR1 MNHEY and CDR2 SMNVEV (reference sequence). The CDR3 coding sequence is TGTGCCAGCAGTTTATTCGGGAGAGCGGGGGCCCGTAATGAGCAGTTCTTC. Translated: CASSLFGRAGARNEQFF.

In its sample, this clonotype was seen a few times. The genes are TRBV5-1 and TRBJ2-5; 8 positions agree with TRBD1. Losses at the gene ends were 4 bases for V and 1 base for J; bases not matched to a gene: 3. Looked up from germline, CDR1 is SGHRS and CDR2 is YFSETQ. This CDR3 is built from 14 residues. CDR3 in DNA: TGCGCCAGCAGCCGGGACAGGTCCCAAGAGACCCAGTACTTC. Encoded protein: CASSRDRSQETQYF.

The CDR3 region is CASSMGSYEQYF. CDR3 nucleotide sequence: TGTGCCAGTAGTATGGGCAGCTACGAGCAGTACTTC. This sequence joins TRBV19 and TRBJ2-7; no clear D gene. CDR1 and CDR2 (germline): LNHDA, SQIVND (reference sequence). This CDR3 is built from 12 residues. The V end was cut by 3 bases, the J end by 3 bases, with 6 bases between.

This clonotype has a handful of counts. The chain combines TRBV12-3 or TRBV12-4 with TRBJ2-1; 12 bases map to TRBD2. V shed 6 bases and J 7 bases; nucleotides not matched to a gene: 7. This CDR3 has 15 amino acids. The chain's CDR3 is CASRPSGGARNEQFF. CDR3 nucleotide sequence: TGTGCCAGCAGGCCTAGCGGGGGGGCAAGGAATGAGCAGTTCTTC.

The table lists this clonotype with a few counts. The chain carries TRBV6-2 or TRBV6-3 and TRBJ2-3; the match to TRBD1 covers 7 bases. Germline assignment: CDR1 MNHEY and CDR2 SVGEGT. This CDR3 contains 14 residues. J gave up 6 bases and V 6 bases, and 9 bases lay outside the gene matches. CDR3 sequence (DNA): TGTGCCAGCAGCGAACAGGGGAGCGTGGATACGCAGTATTTT. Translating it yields CASSEQGSVDTQYF.

The CDR3 DNA follows: TGTGCCAGCAGCCAAGGGACGGGTGGGGCCAACGTCCTGACTTTC. Its translation: CASSQGTGGANVLTF. V usage is TRBV4-2 and J usage is TRBJ2-6, with unresolved D. The CDR3 loop spans 15 amino acids. Germline V gene data show CDR1 as LGHNA and CDR2 as YNFKEQ. Trimming stripped 1 base from V and 3 bases from J, with 7 bases between.